This T cell receptor beta chain was recorded in a study of shared clonotypes between healthy human individuals. The CDR3 consists of 16 residues. Germline V CDR1 and CDR2: GTSNPN, SVGIG (reference sequence). With V trimmed by 2 bases and J by 4 bases, 7 bases remained unmatched. Some 90 million PBMCs were counted before genomic DNA extraction. The authors split each subset's genomic DNA evenly across several immunoSEQ plates. Sequencing used immunoSEQ multiplex PCR; TCRdb keeps in-frame clones, though not all of them. The sample consists of roughly 500,000 clones, 65% to 85% of them appearing once. This sequence originates from a woman in her thirties or forties in good health. Some clones in this sample may be carry-over from other donors' samples. The chain couples TRBV30 to TRBJ2-1; TRBD2 matches at 11 bases. Sequencing was performed on PBMCs. The CDR3 DNA is TGTGCCTGGAGTTTTGCGACTAGCGGGGTATACAATGAGCAGTTCTTC. Translation gives CAWSFATSGVYNEQFF.